This TCR beta chain was sequenced during a study of T-cell memory formation after mild COVID-19. Each CDR3 protein gets one entry after TCRdb re-called the 5' RACE reads with MiXCR. The sample lists around 250,000 distinct CDR3 sequences, approximately 15% occurring once. This clonotype was seen more than once but under ten times. From germline, CDR1 is SGHAT and CDR2 FQNNGV. Between the trimmed V and J ends, which lost 0 bases and 3 bases, there was a span of 9 bases. The length of the CDR3 is 14 residues. Sequenced sample: PBMCs or a T cell subset sorted from them (not recorded which). The origin of this receptor is an adult woman who had mild COVID-19 (a few samples of this study predate the infection). Cell type and time point are not known. The chain employs TRBV11-2 and TRBJ2-7; no reliable D call. In DNA, the CDR3 is TGTGCCAGCAGCTTAGATTCACAGATCTACGAGCAGTACTTC. Its protein product is CASSLDSQIYEQYF.